Listed here are 25 T cell receptor beta chains from one sample, sequenced in a study of CXCR3-negative and CXCR3-positive naive CD8 T cells. The TRB cDNA libraries were prepared by 5' RACE with UMI labels. No DNA is given; TCRdb re-called the 5' RACE reads and lists each CDR3 protein once. In total, the table holds 23,000 or so distinct CDR3 sequences. Sequenced sample: naive CXCR3- CD8+ T cells from blood. Indicated subset: CD45RO-CCR7+CD27+CD95- naive CD8+ T cells lacking CXCR3 (TNR3-). All receptors derive from a human donor in good health. Some clones in this sample may be carry-over from other donors' samples.

The genes are TRBV29-1 and TRBJ2-3; there is no DNA to check the TCRdb D call of TRBD2. The CDR3 extends over 14 amino acids. The germline gives CDR1 SQVTM, CDR2 ANQGSEA. The CDR3 here is CSVGLAGGTDTQYF.

The V and J genes are TRBV5-5 and TRBJ1-1; the TRBD1 assignment by TCRdb is unverifiable without DNA. CDR1 SGHKS and CDR2 YYEKEE come from the germline V gene (reference sequence). There are 15 residues in the CDR3. The CDR3 sequence: CASSLAVSGYTEAFF. The full variable domain, its missing parts supplied by reference TRBV5-5 and TRBJ1-1, is DAGVTQSPTHLIKTRGQQVTLRCSPISGHKSVSWYQQVLGQGPQFIFQYYEKEERGRGNFPDRFSARQFPNYSSELNVNALLLGDSALYLCASSLAVSGYTEAFFGQGTRLTVV.

The chain recombines TRBV25-1 with TRBJ2-7. Germline loops: CDR1 MGHDK, CDR2 SYGVNS. The CDR3 consists of 13 residues. The CDR3 is CASMATAPLEQYF.

This clonotype shows up as medium-sized by frequency. The J gene is TRBJ2-3, the V gene TRBV29-1; the TCRdb call, TRBD2, lacks DNA for checking. The CDR3 loop spans 15 amino acids. The V gene's germline CDR1 is SQVTM and CDR2 ANQGSEA. The CDR3 spells CSVESLAGLTDTQYF.

The gene calls are TRBV18 and TRBJ2-7; TCRdb's D call, TRBD1, is unchecked because there is no DNA. The CDR3 totals 15 residues. Germline CDR1 is KGHSH and CDR2 is LQKENI. CDR3 in amino acids: CASSGRQGSTYEQYF.

The chain joins TRBV20-1 to TRBJ2-5; checking the TCRdb D call of TRBD1 is not possible without DNA. The germline V gene has CDR1 DFQATT and CDR2 SNEGSKA (reference sequence). There are 15 residues in the CDR3. This chain's CDR3 is CSYSTGRDQTETQYF.

This chain uses TRBV29-1 with TRBJ2-7; TCRdb picks TRBD1, but there is no DNA to check that call. Per germline, CDR1 SQVTM and CDR2 ANQGSEA. The CDR3 consists of 17 residues. The CDR3 reads CSATGTGTRRSSYEQYF.

The chain recombines TRBV29-1 with TRBJ1-1; TCRdb picks TRBD1, but there is no DNA to check that call. The CDR3 spans 12 residues. CDR1 is SQVTM and CDR2 is ANQGSEA in the germline V gene. This CDR3 reads CSVIQGTTEAFF.

This chain connects TRBV7-7 to TRBJ2-2. The length of the CDR3 is 14 residues. CDR1 and CDR2 (germline): SSHAT, FNYEAQ (reference sequence). The CDR3 here is CASSLNPRSGELFF.

This chain joins TRBV7-8 and TRBJ2-7; TCRdb proposes TRBD2, but this gene call is untestable without DNA. The CDR3 is 17 residues long. CDR1 is SGHVS and CDR2 is FQNEAQ in the germline V gene. The CDR3 loop is CASSLVLAGDPIYEQYF.

This sequence joins TRBV5-5 and TRBJ2-3. Germline V gene data show CDR1 as SGHKS and CDR2 as YYEKEE (reference sequence). This CDR3 has 14 residues. CDR3 residues: CASSLDSSTDTQYF.

V gene TRBV7-9 combines with J gene TRBJ2-5; TCRdb returns TRBD1, unconfirmable since there is no DNA. This CDR3 is built from 15 residues. CDR1 is SEHNR and CDR2 is FQNEAQ in the germline V gene (reference sequence). The CDR3 is CASSLVVGALETQYF.

The chain is built from TRBV7-9 and TRBJ2-3; without DNA, the TCRdb call of TRBD1 cannot be checked. Germline CDR1 is SEHNR and CDR2 is FQNEAQ (reference sequence). The CDR3 loop spans 16 amino acids. CDR3 protein: CASSSDDWGSTDTQYF.

The CDR3 here is CATSRTTWGNTEAFF. V usage is TRBV15 and J usage is TRBJ1-1. The CDR3 length is 15 residues. Germline V lookup: CDR1 LNHNV, CDR2 YYDKDF (reference sequence).

The rearrangement uses TRBV4-3 and TRBJ2-1; TCRdb reports TRBD1, a call that lacks DNA to check it against. The CDR3 spans 14 residues. CDR1 and CDR2 (germline): LGHNA, YSLEER. CDR3 in amino acids: CASSLQVGNNEQFF.

The rearrangement uses TRBV5-6 and TRBJ2-7; the TCRdb call, TRBD1, lacks DNA for checking. Germline V CDR1 and CDR2: SGHDT, YYEEEE. This CDR3 comprises 14 residues. CDR3 loop: CASSLEWDTYEQYF.

The chain joins TRBV20-1 to TRBJ2-1; checking the TCRdb D call of TRBD1 is not possible without DNA. This CDR3 is built from 15 residues. Germline loops: CDR1 DFQATT, CDR2 SNEGSKA (reference sequence). The CDR3 spells CSARGLLSFNDEQFF.

The genes are TRBV28 and TRBJ2-5; TCRdb selects TRBD2, and the lack of DNA leaves this call unchecked. The CDR3 has 15 amino acids. CDR1 MDHEN and CDR2 SYDVKM come from the germline V gene. CDR3 amino acids: CASSSGLAREETQYF.

The J gene is TRBJ2-6, the V gene TRBV12-3 or TRBV12-4; TCRdb's D call of TRBD1 is untestable without DNA. The CDR3 has 17 residues. CDR3 loop: CASSLRDIGSGANVLTF.

The chain uses TRBV29-1 and TRBJ2-3. This CDR3 is built from 13 residues. Germline CDR1 is SQVTM and CDR2 is ANQGSEA. The CDR3 region is CSVTGVQGDTQYF.

The V call is TRBV19, the J call TRBJ1-5; TCRdb's D call of TRBD1 is untestable without DNA. The CDR3 runs 16 residues. Germline CDR1 LNHDA, CDR2 SQIVND (reference sequence). CDR3 sequence: CASSIGLGQGDQPQHF.

The chain has TRBV7-8 and TRBJ2-3; TCRdb selects TRBD1, and the lack of DNA leaves this call unchecked. The CDR3 covers 16 residues. Germline V CDR1 and CDR2: SGHVS, FQNEAQ. CDR3 sequence: CASSPYRGSYTDTQYF.

The chain employs TRBV15 and TRBJ2-7; TCRdb calls TRBD1, which cannot be checked without DNA. Germline V lookup: CDR1 LNHNV, CDR2 YYDKDF (reference sequence). The CDR3 has 14 amino acids. This CDR3 reads CATSPLRGSYEQYF. The whole variable domain, remainder taken from reference TRBV15 and TRBJ2-7, is DAMVIQNPRYQVTQFGKPVTLSCSQTLNHNVMYWYQQKSSQAPKLLFHYYDKDFNNEADTPDNFQSRRPNTSFCFLDIRSPGLGDTAMYLCATSPLRGSYEQYFGPGTRLTVT.

The chain employs TRBV7-9 and TRBJ2-7; TCRdb's D call, TRBD2, is unchecked because there is no DNA. The CDR3 sequence is 13 residues long. The germline V gene encodes CDR1 SEHNR and CDR2 FQNEAQ (reference sequence). CDR3: CASDGAPSYEQYF.

The chain joins TRBV5-4 to TRBJ2-1; TCRdb designates TRBD2, a call that cannot be tested without DNA. Germline lookup yields CDR1 SGHNT and CDR2 YYREEE (reference sequence). This CDR3 region has 15 residues. This CDR3 is CASSPAGGSYNEQFF.